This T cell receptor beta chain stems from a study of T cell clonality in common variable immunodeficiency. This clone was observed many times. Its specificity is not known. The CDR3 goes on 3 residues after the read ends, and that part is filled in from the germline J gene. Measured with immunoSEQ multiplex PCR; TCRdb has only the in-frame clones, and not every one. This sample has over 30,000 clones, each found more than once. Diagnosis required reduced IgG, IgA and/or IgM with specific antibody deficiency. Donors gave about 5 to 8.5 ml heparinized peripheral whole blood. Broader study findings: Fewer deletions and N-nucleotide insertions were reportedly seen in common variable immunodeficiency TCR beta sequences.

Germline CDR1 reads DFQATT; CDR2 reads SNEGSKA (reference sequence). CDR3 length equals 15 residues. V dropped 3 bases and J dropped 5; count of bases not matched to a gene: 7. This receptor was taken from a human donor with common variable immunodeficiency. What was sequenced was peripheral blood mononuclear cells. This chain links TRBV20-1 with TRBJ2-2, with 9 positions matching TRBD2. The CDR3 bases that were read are TGCAGTGCTAGTAGCGGGAGTACAAGAACCGGGGAG. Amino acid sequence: CSASSGSTRTGE. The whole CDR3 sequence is CSASSGSTRTGELFF.